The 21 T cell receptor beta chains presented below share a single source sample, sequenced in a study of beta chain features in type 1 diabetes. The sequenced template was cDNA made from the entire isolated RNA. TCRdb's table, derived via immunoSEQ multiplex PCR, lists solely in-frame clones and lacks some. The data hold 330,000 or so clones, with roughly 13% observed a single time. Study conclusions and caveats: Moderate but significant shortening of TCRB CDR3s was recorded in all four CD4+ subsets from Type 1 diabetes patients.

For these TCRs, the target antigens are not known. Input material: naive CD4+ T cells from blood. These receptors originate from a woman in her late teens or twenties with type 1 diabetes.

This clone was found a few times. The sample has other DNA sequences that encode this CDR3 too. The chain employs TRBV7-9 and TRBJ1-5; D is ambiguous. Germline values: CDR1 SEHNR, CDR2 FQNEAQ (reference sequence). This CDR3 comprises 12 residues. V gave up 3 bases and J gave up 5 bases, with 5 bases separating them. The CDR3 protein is CASSFGDQPQHF. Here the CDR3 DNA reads TGTGCCAGCAGCTTCGGAGATCAGCCCCAGCATTTT.

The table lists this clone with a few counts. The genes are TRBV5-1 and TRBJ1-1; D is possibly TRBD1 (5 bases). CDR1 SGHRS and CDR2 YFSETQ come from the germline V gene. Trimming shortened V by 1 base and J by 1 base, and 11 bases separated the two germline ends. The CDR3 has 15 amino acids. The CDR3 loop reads CASSLQPGPNTEAFF. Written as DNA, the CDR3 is TGCGCCAGCAGCTTGCAGCCAGGGCCGAACACTGAAGCTTTCTTT.

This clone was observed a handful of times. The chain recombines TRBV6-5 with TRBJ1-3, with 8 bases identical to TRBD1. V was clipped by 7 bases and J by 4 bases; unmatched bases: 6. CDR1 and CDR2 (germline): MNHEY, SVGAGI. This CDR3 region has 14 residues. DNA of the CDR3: TGTGCCAGCAACAGGACAGGGCCGGGAAACACCATATATTTT. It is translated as CASNRTGPGNTIYF.

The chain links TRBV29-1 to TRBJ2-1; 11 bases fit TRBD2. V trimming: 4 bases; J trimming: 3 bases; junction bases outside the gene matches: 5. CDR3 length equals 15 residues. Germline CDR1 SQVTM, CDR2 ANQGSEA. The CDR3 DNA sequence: TGCAGCGTTGTAGGGGGACTAGCGGACTACAATGAGCAGTTCTTC. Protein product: CSVVGGLADYNEQFF.

CDR3 protein: CASQRGTGGDQYF. Written as DNA, the CDR3 is TGTGCCAGCCAACGGGGGACGGGGGGGGACCAGTACTTC. The chain employs TRBV28 and TRBJ2-5, with 8 bases matching TRBD2. Germline CDR1 MDHEN, CDR2 SYDVKM. This CDR3 contains 13 residues. With V trimmed by 8 bases and J by 10 bases, 12 bases remained unmatched.

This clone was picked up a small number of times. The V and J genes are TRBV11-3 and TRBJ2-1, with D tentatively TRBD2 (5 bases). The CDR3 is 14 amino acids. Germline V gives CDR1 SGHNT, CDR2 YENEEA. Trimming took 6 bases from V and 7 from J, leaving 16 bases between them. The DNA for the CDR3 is TGTGCCAGCAGTGCGCGGGCCGGATGGAATGAGCAGTTCTTC. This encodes CASSARAGWNEQFF.

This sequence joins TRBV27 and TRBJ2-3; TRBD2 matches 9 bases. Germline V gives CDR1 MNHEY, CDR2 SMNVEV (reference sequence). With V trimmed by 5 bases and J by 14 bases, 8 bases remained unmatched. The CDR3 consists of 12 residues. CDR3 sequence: CASSLAGGRGYF. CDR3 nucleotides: TGTGCCAGCAGTCTCGCGGGAGGGCGGGGGTATTTT.

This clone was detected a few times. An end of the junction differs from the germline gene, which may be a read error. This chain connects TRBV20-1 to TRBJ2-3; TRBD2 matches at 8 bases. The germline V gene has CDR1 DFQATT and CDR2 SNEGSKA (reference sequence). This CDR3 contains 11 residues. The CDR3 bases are TGTACAGGAGCGGGGGACGGTACGCAGTATTTT. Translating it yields CTGAGDGTQYF.

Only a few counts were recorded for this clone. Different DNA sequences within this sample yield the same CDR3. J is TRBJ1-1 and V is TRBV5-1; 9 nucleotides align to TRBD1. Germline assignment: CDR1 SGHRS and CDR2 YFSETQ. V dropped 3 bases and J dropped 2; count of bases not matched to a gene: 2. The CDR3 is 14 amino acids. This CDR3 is CASSWGQGNTEAFF. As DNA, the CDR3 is TGCGCCAGCAGCTGGGGACAGGGAAACACTGAAGCTTTCTTT. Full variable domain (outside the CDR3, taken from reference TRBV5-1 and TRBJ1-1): KAGVTQTPRYLIKTRGQQVTLSCSPISGHRSVSWYQQTPGQGLQFLFEYFSETQRNKGNFPGRFSGRQFSNSRSEMNVSTLELGDSALYLCASSWGQGNTEAFFGQGTRLTVV.

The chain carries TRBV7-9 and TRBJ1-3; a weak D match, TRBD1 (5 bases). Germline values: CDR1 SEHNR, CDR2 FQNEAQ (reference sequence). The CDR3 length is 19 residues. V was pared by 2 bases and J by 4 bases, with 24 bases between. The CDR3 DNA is TGTGCCAGCAGCTTATACGGGGGGGGAGATTCCCGAACCGGAAACACCATATATTTT. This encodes CASSLYGGGDSRTGNTIYF.

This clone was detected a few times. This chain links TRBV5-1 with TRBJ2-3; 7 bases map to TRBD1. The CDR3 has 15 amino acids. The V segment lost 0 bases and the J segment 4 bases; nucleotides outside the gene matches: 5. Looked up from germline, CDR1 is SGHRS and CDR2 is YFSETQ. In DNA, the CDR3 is TGCGCCAGCAGCTTGGGGGGACAGACCCCAGATACGCAGTATTTT. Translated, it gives CASSLGGQTPDTQYF.

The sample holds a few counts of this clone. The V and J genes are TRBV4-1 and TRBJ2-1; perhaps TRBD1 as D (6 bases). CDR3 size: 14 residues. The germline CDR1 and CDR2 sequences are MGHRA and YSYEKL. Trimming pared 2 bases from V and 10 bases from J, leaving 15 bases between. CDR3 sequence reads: CASSQRQAFGEQFF. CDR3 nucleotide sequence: TGCGCCAGCAGCCAAAGACAGGCCTTCGGGGAGCAGTTCTTC.

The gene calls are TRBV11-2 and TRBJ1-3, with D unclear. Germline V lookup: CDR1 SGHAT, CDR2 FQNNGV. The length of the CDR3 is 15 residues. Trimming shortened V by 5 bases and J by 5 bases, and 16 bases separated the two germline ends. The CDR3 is CASSPVTGVRNTIYF. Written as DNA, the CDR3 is TGTGCCAGCAGCCCCGTGACCGGGGTACGAAACACCATATATTTT.

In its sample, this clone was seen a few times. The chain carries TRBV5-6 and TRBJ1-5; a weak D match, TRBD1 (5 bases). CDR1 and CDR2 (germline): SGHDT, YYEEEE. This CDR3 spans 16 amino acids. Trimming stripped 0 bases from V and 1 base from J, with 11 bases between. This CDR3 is CASSLGWGGSNQPQHF. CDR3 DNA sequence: TGTGCCAGCAGCTTGGGTTGGGGGGGGAGCAATCAGCCCCAGCATTTT.

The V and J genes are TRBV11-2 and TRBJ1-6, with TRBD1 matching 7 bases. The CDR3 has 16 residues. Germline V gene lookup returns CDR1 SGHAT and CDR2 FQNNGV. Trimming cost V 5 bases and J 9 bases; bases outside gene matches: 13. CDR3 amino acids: CASSPGATGAGSPLHF. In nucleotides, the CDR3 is TGTGCCAGCAGCCCAGGCGCCACAGGGGCCGGTTCACCCCTCCACTTT.

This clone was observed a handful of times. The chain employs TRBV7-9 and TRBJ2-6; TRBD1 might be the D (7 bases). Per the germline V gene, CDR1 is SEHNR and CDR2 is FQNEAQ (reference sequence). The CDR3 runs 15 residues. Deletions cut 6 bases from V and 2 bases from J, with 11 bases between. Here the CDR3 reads CASRQGRTGANVLTF. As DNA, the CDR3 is TGTGCCAGCAGACAGGGGAGGACTGGGGCCAACGTCCTGACTTTC.

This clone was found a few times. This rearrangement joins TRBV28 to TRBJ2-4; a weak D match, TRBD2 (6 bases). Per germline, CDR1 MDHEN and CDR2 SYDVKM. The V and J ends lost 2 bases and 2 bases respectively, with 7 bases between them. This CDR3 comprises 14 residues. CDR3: CASSLGGSKNIQYF. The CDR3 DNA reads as TGTGCCAGCAGTTTAGGGGGGTCCAAAAACATTCAGTACTTC. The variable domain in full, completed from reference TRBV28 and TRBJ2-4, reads DVKVTQSSRYLVKRTGEKVFLECVQDMDHENMFWYRQDPGLGLRLIYFSYDVKMKEKGDIPEGYSVSREKKERFSLILESASTNQTSMYLCASSLGGSKNIQYFGAGTRLSVL.

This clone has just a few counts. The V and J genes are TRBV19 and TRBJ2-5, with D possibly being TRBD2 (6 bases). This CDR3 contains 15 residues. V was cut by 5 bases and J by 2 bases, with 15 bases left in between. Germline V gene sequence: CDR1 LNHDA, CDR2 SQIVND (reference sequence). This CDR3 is CASSANGRLQETQYF. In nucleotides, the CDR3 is TGTGCCAGTAGTGCAAACGGGAGACTACAAGAGACCCAGTACTTC.

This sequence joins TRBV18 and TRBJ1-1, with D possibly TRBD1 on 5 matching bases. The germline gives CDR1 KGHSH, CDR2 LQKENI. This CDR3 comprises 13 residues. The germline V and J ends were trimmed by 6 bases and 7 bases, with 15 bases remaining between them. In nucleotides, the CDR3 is TGTGCCAGCTCTCTCACAGGTGCTGTTGAAGCTTTCTTT. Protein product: CASSLTGAVEAFF.

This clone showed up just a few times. CDR3 sequence: CASFDRSRYNEQFF. DNA of the CDR3: TGTGCCAGCTTCGACAGGAGCCGATACAATGAGCAGTTCTTC. This rearrangement joins TRBV2 to TRBJ2-1, with D perhaps TRBD1 (6 bases). The CDR3 loop spans 14 amino acids. Trimming left V 8 bases short and J 4 bases short, with 15 bases between. The germline CDR1 and CDR2 sequences are SNHLY and FYNNEI.

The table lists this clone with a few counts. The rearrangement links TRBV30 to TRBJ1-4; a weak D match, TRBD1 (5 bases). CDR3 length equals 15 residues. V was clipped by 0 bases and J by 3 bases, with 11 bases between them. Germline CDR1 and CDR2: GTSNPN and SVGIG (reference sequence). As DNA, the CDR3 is TGTGCCTGGAGTGTAGGGCAGGGTTCTAATGAAAAACTGTTTTTT. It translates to CAWSVGQGSNEKLFF.